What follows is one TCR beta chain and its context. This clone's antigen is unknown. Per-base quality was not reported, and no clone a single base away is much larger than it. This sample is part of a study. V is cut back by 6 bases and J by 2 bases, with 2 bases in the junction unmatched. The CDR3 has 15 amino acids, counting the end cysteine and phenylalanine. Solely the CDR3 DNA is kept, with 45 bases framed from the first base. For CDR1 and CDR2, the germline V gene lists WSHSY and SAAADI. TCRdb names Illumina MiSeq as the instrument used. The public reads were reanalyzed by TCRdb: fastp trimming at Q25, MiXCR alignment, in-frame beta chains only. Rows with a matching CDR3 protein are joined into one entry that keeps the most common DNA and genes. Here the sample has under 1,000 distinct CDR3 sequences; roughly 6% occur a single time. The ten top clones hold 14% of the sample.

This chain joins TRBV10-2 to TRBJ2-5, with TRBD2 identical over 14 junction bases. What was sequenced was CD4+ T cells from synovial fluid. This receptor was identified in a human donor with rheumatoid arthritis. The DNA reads TGCGCCAGCAGGACTAGCGGGAGGGGGCAAGAGACCCAGTACTTC. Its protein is CASRTSGRGQETQYF.